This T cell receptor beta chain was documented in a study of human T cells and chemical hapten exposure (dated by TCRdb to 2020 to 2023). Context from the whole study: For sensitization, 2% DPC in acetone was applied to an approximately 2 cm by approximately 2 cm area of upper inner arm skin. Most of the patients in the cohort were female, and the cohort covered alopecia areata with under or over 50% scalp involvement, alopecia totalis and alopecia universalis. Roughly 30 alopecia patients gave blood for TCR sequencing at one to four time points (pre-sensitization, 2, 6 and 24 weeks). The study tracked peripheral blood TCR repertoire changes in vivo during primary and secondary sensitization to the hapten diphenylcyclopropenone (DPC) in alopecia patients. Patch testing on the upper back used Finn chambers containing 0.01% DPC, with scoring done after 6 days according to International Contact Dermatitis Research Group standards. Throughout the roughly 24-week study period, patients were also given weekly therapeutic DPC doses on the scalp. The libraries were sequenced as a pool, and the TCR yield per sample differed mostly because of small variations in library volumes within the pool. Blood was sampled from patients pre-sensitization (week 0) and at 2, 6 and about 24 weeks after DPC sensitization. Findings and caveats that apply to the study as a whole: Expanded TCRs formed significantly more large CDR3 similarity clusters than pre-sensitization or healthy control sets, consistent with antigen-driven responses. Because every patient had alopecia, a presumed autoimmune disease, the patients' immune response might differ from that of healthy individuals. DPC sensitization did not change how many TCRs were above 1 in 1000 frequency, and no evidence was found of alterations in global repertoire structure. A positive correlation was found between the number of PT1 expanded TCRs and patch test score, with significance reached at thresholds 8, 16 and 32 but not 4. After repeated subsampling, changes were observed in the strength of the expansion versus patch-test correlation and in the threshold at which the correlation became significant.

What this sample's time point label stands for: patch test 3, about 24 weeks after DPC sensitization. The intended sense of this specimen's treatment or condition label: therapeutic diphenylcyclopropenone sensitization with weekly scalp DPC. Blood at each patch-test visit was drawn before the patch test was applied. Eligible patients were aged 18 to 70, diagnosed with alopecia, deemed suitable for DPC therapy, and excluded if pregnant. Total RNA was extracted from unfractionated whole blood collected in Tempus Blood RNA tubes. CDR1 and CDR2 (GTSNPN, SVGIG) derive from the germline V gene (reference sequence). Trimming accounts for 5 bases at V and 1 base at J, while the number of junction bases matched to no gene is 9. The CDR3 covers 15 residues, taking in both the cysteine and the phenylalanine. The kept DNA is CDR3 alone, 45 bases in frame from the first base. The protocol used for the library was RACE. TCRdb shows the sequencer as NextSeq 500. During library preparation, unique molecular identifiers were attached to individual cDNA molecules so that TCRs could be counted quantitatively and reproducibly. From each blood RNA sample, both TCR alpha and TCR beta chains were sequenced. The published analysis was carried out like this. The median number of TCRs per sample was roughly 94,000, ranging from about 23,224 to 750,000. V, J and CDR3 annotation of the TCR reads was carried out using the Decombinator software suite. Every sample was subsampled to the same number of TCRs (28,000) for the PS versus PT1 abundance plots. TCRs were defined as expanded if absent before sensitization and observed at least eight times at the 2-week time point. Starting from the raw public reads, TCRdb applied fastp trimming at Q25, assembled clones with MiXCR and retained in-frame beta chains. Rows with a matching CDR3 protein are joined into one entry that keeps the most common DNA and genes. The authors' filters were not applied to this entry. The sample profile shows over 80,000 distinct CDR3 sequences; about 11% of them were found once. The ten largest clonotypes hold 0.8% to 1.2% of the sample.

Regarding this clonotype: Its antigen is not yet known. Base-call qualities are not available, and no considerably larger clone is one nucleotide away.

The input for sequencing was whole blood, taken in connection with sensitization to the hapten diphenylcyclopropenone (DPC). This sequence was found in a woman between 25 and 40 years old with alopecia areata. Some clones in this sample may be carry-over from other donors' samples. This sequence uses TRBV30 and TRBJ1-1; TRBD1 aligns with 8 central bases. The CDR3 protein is CAWDEGQARNTEAFF. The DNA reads TGTGCCTGGGATGAGGGACAGGCCAGGAACACTGAAGCTTTCTTT.